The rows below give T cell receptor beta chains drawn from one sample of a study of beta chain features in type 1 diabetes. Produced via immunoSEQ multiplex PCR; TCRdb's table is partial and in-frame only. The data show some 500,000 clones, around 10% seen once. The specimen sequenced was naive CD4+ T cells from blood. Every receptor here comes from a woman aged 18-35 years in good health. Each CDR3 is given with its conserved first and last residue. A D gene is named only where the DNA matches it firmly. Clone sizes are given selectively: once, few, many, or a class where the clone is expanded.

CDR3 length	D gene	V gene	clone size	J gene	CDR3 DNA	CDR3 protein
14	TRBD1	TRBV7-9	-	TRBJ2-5	TGTGCCAGCAGCACACGACAGGGAACGGAGACCCAGTACTTC	CASSTRQGTETQYF
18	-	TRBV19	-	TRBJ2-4	TGTGCCAGTAGTATAGGCCCCAAGAGAGCGGTAGCCAAAAACATTCAGTACTTC	CASSIGPKRAVAKNIQYF
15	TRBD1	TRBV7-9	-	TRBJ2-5	TGTGCCAGCCTCCGACAGGGACCTCTTCAGGAGACCCAGTACTTC	CASLRQGPLQETQYF
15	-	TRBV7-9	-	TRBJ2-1	TGTGCCAGCAGCTTTATACAGGGATACTACAATGAGCAGTTCTTC	CASSFIQGYYNEQFF
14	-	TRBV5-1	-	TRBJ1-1	TGCGCCAGCAGCTTGGCTAGCAGAAACACTGAAGCTTTCTTT	CASSLASRNTEAFF
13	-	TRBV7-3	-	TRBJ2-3	TGTGCCAGCAGCTTGTTGTTCACAGATACGCAGTATTTT	CASSLLFTDTQYF
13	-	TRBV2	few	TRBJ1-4	TGTGCCAGCAGCCCATGGAGAACAGTAAAACTGTTTTTT	CASSPWRTVKLFF
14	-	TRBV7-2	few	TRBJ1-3	TGTGCCAGCAGCTTACGGGGCTCTGGAAACACCATATATTTT	CASSLRGSGNTIYF
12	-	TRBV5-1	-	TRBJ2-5	TGCGCCAGCAGCTTTCAGCAAGAGACCCAGTACTTC	CASSFQQETQYF
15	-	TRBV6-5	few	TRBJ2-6	TGTGCCAGCAGTTCCACAGGGTCTGGGGCCAACGTCCTGACTTTC	CASSSTGSGANVLTF
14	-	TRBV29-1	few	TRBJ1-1	TGCAGCGTTGAAGATGTTTTCGGAGTCCTTGAAGCTTTCTTT	CSVEDVFGVLEAFF
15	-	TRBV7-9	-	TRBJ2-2	TGTGCCAGCAGCAGCGACAGGAAGAACACCGGGGAGCTGTTTTTT	CASSSDRKNTGELFF
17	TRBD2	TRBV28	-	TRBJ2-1	TGTGCCAGCAGTCGATCACCGAGCGGGGGGGCCGCGGATGAGCAGTTCTTC	CASSRSPSGGAADEQFF
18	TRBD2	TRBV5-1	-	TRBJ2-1	TGCGCCAGCAGCTTGGATCCTAGCGGGAGCTTCGTTTACAATGAGCAGTTCTTC	CASSLDPSGSFVYNEQFF
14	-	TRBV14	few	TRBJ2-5	TGTGCCAGCAGCCAAGTCATCAGAAAAGAGACCCAGTACTTC	CASSQVIRKETQYF
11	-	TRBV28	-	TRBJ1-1	TGTGCCAGCAGACGTTACACTGAAGCTTTCTTT	CASRRYTEAFF
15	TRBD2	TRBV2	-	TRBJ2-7	TGTGCCAGCAGTGTCCGGACTAGCGGGAGAAGGGAGCAGTACTTC	CASSVRTSGRREQYF
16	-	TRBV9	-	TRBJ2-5	TGTGCCAGCAGCCCGCATGGACTGAGGGGTCAAGAGACCCAGTACTTC	CASSPHGLRGQETQYF
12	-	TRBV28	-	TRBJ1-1	TGTGCCAGCAGCTTAGGGTACACTGAAGCTTTCTTT	CASSLGYTEAFF
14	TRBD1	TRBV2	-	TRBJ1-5	TGTGCCAGCACGGGAGAAGGGGGCGAGCAGCCCCAGCATTTT	CASTGEGGEQPQHF
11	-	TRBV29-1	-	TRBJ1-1	TGCAGCGGGGCACTCAACACTGAAGCTTTCTTT	CSGALNTEAFF
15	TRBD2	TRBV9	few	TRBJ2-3	TGTGCCAGCAGCGTACTAGCGGGGGTCGCAGATACGCAGTATTTT	CASSVLAGVADTQYF
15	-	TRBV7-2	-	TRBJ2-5	TGTGCCAGCAGCTTAGCGGGGGTGAGGCAAGAGACCCAGTACTTC	CASSLAGVRQETQYF
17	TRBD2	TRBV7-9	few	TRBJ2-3	TGTGCCAGCAGCTCCCGACAGACTAGCCGCCGGATGGATACGCAGTATTTT	CASSSRQTSRRMDTQYF
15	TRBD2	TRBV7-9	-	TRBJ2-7	TGTGCCAGCACCCCGGGGGGGCGGAGCTTATTTGAGCAGTACTTC	CASTPGGRSLFEQYF
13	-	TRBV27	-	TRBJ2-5	TGTGCCAGCAGCTGGGGGCTACAAGAGACCCAGTACTTC	CASSWGLQETQYF
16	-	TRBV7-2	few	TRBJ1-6	TGTGCCAGCAGCTCTAAACAGGGATCCTGGAATTCACCCCTCCACTTT	CASSSKQGSWNSPLHF